This T cell receptor (beta chain) was sequenced in a study of blood T cell repertoires in COVID-19. Overall study: Whether acute or convalescent, the COVID-19 samples came from the United States, Italy and Spain. Nucleic acid was either cDNA or gDNA, and it came from T cells, B-cell-depleted T cells, or PBMCs.

V shed 4 bases, J shed 2 bases, and the junction held 3 bases outside the gene matches. This CDR3 has 14 amino acids. The germline gives CDR1 MDHEN, CDR2 SYDVKM. How the authors handled the data: Estimates of nucleated cell counts were drawn from the amplification of reference gene primers. Libraries were prepared by immunoSEQ multiplex PCR; TCRdb keeps only in-frame clonotypes and omits some of them. Clonal size and the V and J genes are those of that table, whereas D and trimming came from the DNA. The sample consists of about 140,000 clones, around nine tenths of them appearing once. This sequence joins TRBV28 and TRBJ2-7; 9 bases fit TRBD1. Sequenced input: peripheral blood. The TCR comes from a woman aged 55-70 years with acute or convalescent COVID-19. CDR3 DNA sequence: TGTGCCAGCAGTTACTGGGACAGGGCCTACGAGCAGTACTTC. Protein product: CASSYWDRAYEQYF.